There are a few counts of the clone carrying this T cell receptor beta chain. Antigen unknown. The data originate from a study of T cell repertoires in cytomegalovirus infection. Study-level information: Used in the study were CMV epitopes, some recently identified and HLA-C-restricted, others well-studied and HLA-B-restricted. Both a matching HLA type and CMV infection were indicated by public TCR beta signatures. Whole-study results and caveats: HLA-C-restricted CMV clonotypes gave the most frequent clonotype in two of eight donors.

The CDR3 sequence is 15 residues long. Trimming cost V 6 bases and J 4 bases; bases outside gene matches: 11. Germline-derived CDR1 and CDR2 are MNHEY and SVGAGI. TCRdb ran MiXCR on the reads and lists one entry per CDR3 protein. Of roughly 730,000 distinct CDR3 sequences listed, about 33% are singletons. The specimen comprised cultured PBMCs, sampled from culture after CMV antigen stimulation. This receptor was taken from a human donor in good health (CMV status not recorded). Some clones in this sample may be carry-over from other donors' samples. This chain connects TRBV6-5 to TRBJ2-7; 8 bases are a match to TRBD1. The CDR3 is CASRPTAGGGYEQYF. The DNA of the CDR3 is TGTGCCAGCAGGCCCACCGCAGGGGGCGGGTACGAGCAGTACTTC.